The entry below describes one TCR beta chain. The antigen remains undetermined. A read error may produce the germline difference seen at one junction end. This sample was included in a study of cytomegalovirus exposure and HLA in healthy donors. PCR primers comprised 60 Vbeta and 13 Jbeta primers. Profiled with immunoSEQ multiplex PCR; TCRdb holds only in-frame clones, not every one. The sample carries hundreds of thousands of clones, around four fifths recorded once. The CDR3 is made up of 16 amino acids. Germline loops: CDR1 MDHEN, CDR2 SYDVKM. Whole-study results and caveats: Among the CMV-associated chains, a few were confirmed in vitro as specific for CMV antigens.

This sequence originates from a male donor in good health and CMV-seronegative. The sample consisted of PBMCs. This chain joins TRBV28 and TRBJ2-7; 7 bases agree with TRBD2. The CDR3 region has the DNA TGTGCCGGCAGTCCCCGAGGACTAGTGATTTACTACGAGCAGTACTTC. Amino acids: CAGSPRGLVIYYEQYF.